The TCR beta chain described here comes from a study of identical twins (dated by TCRdb to 2016 to 2018). Background on the whole study: To test whether fetal clonotypes persist, the study used deep sequencing on TCR alpha and beta repertoires from monozygotic twins, unrelated adults of various ages, and cord blood. Replicate twin experiments were performed at different times using different library preparation protocols to rule out contamination.

What the authors observed across the whole study: Out-of-frame TCR alpha sharing in monozygotic twins was systematically underestimated by recombination models, whereas sharing between unrelated individuals was in agreement with the recombination models. Fewer insertions were carried by abundant cord blood beta clonotypes; a weaker similar trend was observed in young adult naive repertoires, while no such trend was observed in memory repertoires. The excess sharing between twins in beta out-of-frame sequences was weaker because fewer shared sequences reduced the signal-to-noise ratio. Invariant T cells such as MAIT and iNKT could partly confound zero-insertion analyses, although diverse VJ usage argued against such confounding for most clonotypes. Compared with coincidental sharing between unrelated individuals, out-of-frame TCR alpha sequences shared between twins had an excess of sequences with low generation probability. Because the same donors could not be followed over many years, conclusions were based on cross-sectional statistical analysis.

Library construction relied on 5' RACE. TCRdb names Illumina HiSeq 2000 as the instrument used. Template switching introduced a universal primer binding site; the final cDNA contained a unique molecular identifier, enabling accurate counting of TCR cDNA molecules. First-strand cDNA for TCR alpha and beta chains was synthesized from specific primers in the conserved constant-segment region. To control for contamination, every cDNA library carried two barcodes: a SMART-Mk sample barcode plus Illumina barcodes. TruSeq adapter sequences along with Illumina sample barcodes were introduced in two successive PCR steps. The Illumina HiSeq platform was used with custom primers to sequence TCR alpha and beta cDNA libraries. Processing in the source paper ran as follows. Unique molecular identifiers were extracted from raw reads with MiGEC, and CDR3 positions were determined with MiXCR. For each individual, recombination models were inferred using an EM algorithm with the repgenHMM and IGoR tools. The tcR package in R was used for shared clonotype analysis, with sharing normalized by the product of cloneset sizes. To study raw recombination free of thymic and clonal selection effects, out-of-frame nonproductive sequences were analyzed. In TCRdb, the public reads were trimmed at Q25 with fastp and aligned with MiXCR, with productive beta chains retained. CDR3 protein sequences are deduplicated, and each keeps its most common genes and DNA. In this record, the V and J calls reflect TCRdb's handling and not the investigators' own analysis. The sample contains approximately 260,000 distinct CDR3 sequences, about an eighth of them found a single time. The ten largest clones take up 7% to 9% of the sample.

The V and J ends are trimmed by 5 bases and 4 bases, leaving 9 bases between them. The CDR3 measures 13 amino acids from cysteine to phenylalanine. The DNA shown is the 39-base CDR3, in frame from base 1. As encoded in the germline V gene (reference sequence), CDR1 is LGHDT while CDR2 is YNNKEL. Comments on this clonotype: Its binding antigen is unknown. No base quality information exists; no much larger clone differs at one position.

All donors were healthy Caucasians. Miltenyi CD45RO+ enrichment and human naive T-cell isolation kits were used to isolate memory (CD45RO+) and naive T cells from PBMC. The specimen sequenced was memory (CD45RO+) T cells sorted from blood. Per the publication, the cell subset or site label means: CD45RO+ enriched T cells. This TCR derives from a woman between 18 and 29 years old in good health. Recombination connected TRBV3-1 to TRBJ1-5; the D gene assignment is ambiguous. The DNA is TGTGCCAGCAGCGAGACAATGAATCAGCCCCAGCATTTT. It translates to CASSETMNQPQHF.